This T cell receptor beta chain was profiled in a study of early T cells in non-severe SARS-CoV-2 infection. Study-wide context: From unsorted whole blood, bulk RNA was sequenced, and the chains remained unpaired.

The CDR3 extends over 14 amino acids. CDR1 and CDR2 from the germline V gene are MDHEN and SYDVKM. Trimming left V 5 bases short and J 5 bases short, with 15 bases between. Using its own MiXCR run on the 5' RACE reads, TCRdb lists one record per CDR3 protein. The sample has 70,000 or so distinct CDR3 sequences, approximately 13% seen once; the top ten hold over 1%. Study results and caveats: Matches to VDJdb favored anti-spike CD8 responses and missed private and CD4 specificities.

This clonotype was counted ten times or more. The antigen is undetermined. This sequence joins TRBV28 and TRBJ1-2, with D maybe TRBD1 (5 bases). This TCR derives from an adult who was a healthcare worker with PCR-confirmed SARS-CoV-2 infection or an uninfected control (not recorded which). Sequenced: whole blood. CDR3 DNA sequence: TGTGCCAGCAGTCATGGGGGGTCCCTGTATGGCTACACCTTC. This gives the protein CASSHGGSLYGYTF.